One sample yielded the 5 T cell receptor beta chains listed below, sequenced in a study of shared clonotypes between healthy human individuals. As defined, naive CD8 cells were CD45RO-negative and positively selected for CCR7, with terminally differentiated effector memory CD45RA+ cells excluded. Repertoires were generated with immunoSEQ multiplex PCR, while TCRdb's copy carries only in-frame clones and drops some. Of approximately 600,000 clones in the sample, about 95% were seen once. Sequencing was done on a sample of naive CD8+ T cells sorted from blood. The receptors shown here come from a woman younger than 45 in good health.

This clone has only one observation. This chain links TRBV27 with TRBJ1-2; the D is unclear. CDR3 size: 15 residues. Per germline, CDR1 MNHEY and CDR2 SMNVEV (reference sequence). V was shortened by 1 base and J by 3 bases, with 12 bases between the two germline ends. The CDR3 loop is CASSLFLNSDYGYTF. The DNA of the CDR3 is TGTGCCAGCAGTTTATTTCTAAACTCGGACTATGGCTACACCTTC.

The chain recombines TRBV27 with TRBJ1-5, with 10 bases aligning to TRBD1. Germline CDR1 MNHEY, CDR2 SMNVEV (reference sequence). This CDR3 is 15 amino acids long. V shed 6 bases and J 6 bases; nucleotides not matched to a gene: 8. CDR3 nucleotide sequence: TGTGCCAGCAGGCCGGGACAGGGGAATAGTCAGCCCCAGCATTTT. It encodes CASRPGQGNSQPQHF.

CDR3 in DNA: TGTGCCAGCAGTTTCCCCCTTAGGCAGCCGGACACAGATACGCAGTATTTT. Translating it yields CASSFPLRQPDTDTQYF. The chain has TRBV28 and TRBJ2-3, with no clear D. CDR1 is MDHEN, CDR2 SYDVKM, per germline. CDR3 length equals 17 residues. The V end lost 3 bases, the J end lost 2 bases, and 18 bases lay between the germline ends.

This sequence joins TRBV11-2 and TRBJ2-2, with TRBD2 matching over 14 bases. The CDR3 is 19 residues long. V trimming: 0 bases; J trimming: 7 bases; junction bases outside the gene matches: 10. Germline CDR1 SGHAT, CDR2 FQNNGV. This chain's CDR3 is CASSLDRWGLAGAFGELFF. The CDR3 DNA reads as TGTGCCAGCAGCTTAGACCGGTGGGGACTAGCGGGAGCTTTCGGGGAGCTGTTTTTT. The full variable domain, completed using reference TRBV11-2 and TRBJ2-2, is EAGVAQSPRYKIIEKRQSVAFWCNPISGHATLYWYQQILGQGPKLLIQFQNNGVVDDSQLPKDRFSAERLKGVDSTLKIQPAKLEDSAVYLCASSLDRWGLAGAFGELFFGEGSRLTVL.

The V and J genes are TRBV28 and TRBJ2-1; 8 bases agree with TRBD2. Germline CDR1 and CDR2: MDHEN and SYDVKM. CDR3 length: 14 residues. After removal of 6 bases from V and 7 bases from J, the junction contained 8 bases not matched to a gene. CDR3 amino acids: CASRWTGGLNEQFF. The CDR3 nucleotides read TGTGCCAGCAGATGGACGGGAGGGCTAAATGAGCAGTTCTTC.